This T cell receptor beta chain was identified in a study of patients and donors after allogeneic stem cell transplantation. The germline V gene encodes CDR1 SGHAT and CDR2 FQNNGV. CDR3 length equals 18 residues. The ends lost 2 bases at V and 1 base at J; junction bases unmatched: 3. TCRdb fed the RT-PCR reads into MiXCR, producing one record per CDR3 protein. The sample shows about 410,000 distinct CDR3 sequences, 16% of them seen only once. Only a few counts were recorded for this clonotype. The chain recombines TRBV11-2 with TRBJ2-2; 14 bases align to TRBD2. This sequence was found in a human donor who was either an allogeneic HSCT recipient or a stem cell or donor lymphocyte infusion donor (not recorded which). It is not recorded whose cells these are; they may come from a transplant donor. Sequenced: blood, either unsorted or a sorted T cell fraction (not recorded which). The CDR3 region has the DNA TGTGCCAGCAGCTTAATCGGACTAGCGGGGGGGAACACCGGGGAGCTGTTTTTT. As protein: CASSLIGLAGGNTGELFF.